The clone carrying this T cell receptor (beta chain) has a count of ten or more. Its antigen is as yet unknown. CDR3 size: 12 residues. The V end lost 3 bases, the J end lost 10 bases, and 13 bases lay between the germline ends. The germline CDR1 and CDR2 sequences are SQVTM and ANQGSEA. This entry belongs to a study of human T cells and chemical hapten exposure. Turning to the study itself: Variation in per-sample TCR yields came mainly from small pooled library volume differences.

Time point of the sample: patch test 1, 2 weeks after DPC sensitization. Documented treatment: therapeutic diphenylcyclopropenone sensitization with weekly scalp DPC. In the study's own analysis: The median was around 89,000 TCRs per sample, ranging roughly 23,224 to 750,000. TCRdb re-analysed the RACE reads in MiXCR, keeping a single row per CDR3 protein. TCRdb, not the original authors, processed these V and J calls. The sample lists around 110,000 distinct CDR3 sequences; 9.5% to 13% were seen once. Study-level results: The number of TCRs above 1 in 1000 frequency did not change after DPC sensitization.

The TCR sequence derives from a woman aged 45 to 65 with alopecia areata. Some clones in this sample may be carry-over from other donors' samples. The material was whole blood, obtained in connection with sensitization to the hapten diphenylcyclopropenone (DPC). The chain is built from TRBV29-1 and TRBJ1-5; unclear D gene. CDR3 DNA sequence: TGCAGCGTTGAGGCAGTTGGAGGACCCCAGCATTTT. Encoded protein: CSVEAVGGPQHF.